These 5 T cell receptor beta chains were all obtained from the same sample, sequenced in a study of T cells in Graves' hyperthyroidism and ophthalmopathy. It was RNA transcripts that yielded the amplified TCR beta CDR3 regions. HTBI primers were the set used in a first-round RT-PCR of the TCR CDR3. A single record per CDR3 protein comes from TCRdb applying MiXCR to the multiplex PCR reads. The sample carries some 550,000 distinct CDR3 sequences, around 20% recorded once. Material for sequencing was blood. The receptors come from a man younger than 30 with Graves' hyperthyroidism.

This clonotype was observed many times. V usage is TRBV9 and J usage is TRBJ1-1, with D uncertain. Germline CDR1 SGDLS, CDR2 YYNGEE. This CDR3 contains 16 residues. V shed 0 bases and J shed 3 bases, with 15 bases lying between them. DNA for the CDR3: TGTGCCAGCAGCGTAGTCCTTAGGAGCCGGGACACTGAAGCTTTCTTT. Residues: CASSVVLRSRDTEAFF.

This clonotype was seen repeatedly, ten times or more. The chain uses TRBV6-5 and TRBJ1-1; D is perhaps TRBD1 (6 bases). Trimming shortened V by 4 bases and J by 0 bases, and 18 bases separated the two germline ends. Germline V lookup: CDR1 MNHEY, CDR2 SVGAGI. CDR3 length equals 17 residues. DNA of the CDR3: TGTGCCAGCAGTTTGAGTGGGACACGACGAATGAACACTGAAGCTTTCTTT. This gives the protein CASSLSGTRRMNTEAFF.

In this sample, this clonotype turned up many times. The chain couples TRBV28 to TRBJ1-1; the D gene is possibly TRBD1 (5 bases). Germline V gene sequence: CDR1 MDHEN, CDR2 SYDVKM. Trimming shortened V by 0 bases and J by 4 bases, and 9 bases separated the two germline ends. This CDR3 is 14 amino acids long. The CDR3 DNA is TGTGCCAGCAGTTTATGGGGGGTGGGCACTGAAGCTTTCTTT. This gives the protein CASSLWGVGTEAFF.

This clonotype was detected many times. The gene calls are TRBV2 and TRBJ2-7; D unclear. The V gene lost 7 bases and the J gene lost 5 bases, with 21 bases spanning the gap. Germline CDR1 and CDR2: SNHLY and FYNNEI. There are 15 residues in the CDR3. The CDR3 reads CASKYGRILSDEQYF. For the CDR3, the DNA is TGTGCCAGCAAATACGGACGCATCCTATCGGACGAGCAGTACTTC.

The chain uses TRBV7-8 and TRBJ2-5; TRBD2 matches at 13 bases. The CDR3 totals 19 residues. The trim removed 5 bases at V and 4 bases at J, leaving 16 bases unmatched. Germline assignment: CDR1 SGHVS and CDR2 FQNEAQ. The CDR3 reads CASSRRLAGGGVFGETQYF. CDR3 sequence (DNA): TGTGCCAGCAGCAGAAGACTAGCGGGAGGCGGGGTATTCGGAGAGACCCAGTACTTC.